This T cell receptor (beta chain) emerged from a study of T cells after yellow fever vaccination. Overall study: Investigators used CD3, CD45RA, CCR7 and CD95 to sort the EM, EMRA, CM and Tscm memory subsets. Notes on the study in general: There was a small share of clonotypes that showed up in both the CD4 and CD8 compartments. At about 97% for CD4 and about 91% for CD8, most primary-vaccination clones showed up again after the booster. Bulk-population clonotypes that are abundant could appear as contaminants in FACS-sorted repertoires.

This clonotype was detected many times. TCRdb processed the 5' RACE reads anew with MiXCR; each CDR3 protein has one entry. The data contain approximately 15,000 distinct CDR3 sequences, under 7.5% of them singletons. Per germline, CDR1 SEHNR and CDR2 FQNEAQ (reference sequence). Trimming took 3 bases from V and 7 from J; bases not matched to a gene: 7. The CDR3 covers 15 residues. The J gene is TRBJ1-5, the V gene TRBV7-9; 9 bases align to TRBD1. The clonotype originates from a man between 18 and 29 years old who received the YFV17D yellow fever vaccine. Material: PBMCs, either bulk or a sorted T-cell subset (CD4+, CD8+, memory, or dextramer-sorted; not recorded which), obtained on the day of the yellow fever booster vaccination. Here the CDR3 DNA reads TGTGCCAGCAGCTTGGGTTGGGACAGGGAGCAGCCCCAGCATTTT. As protein: CASSLGWDREQPQHF.